These 5 T cell receptor beta chains were all obtained from the same sample, sequenced in a study of shared clonotypes between healthy human individuals. TCRdb keeps only in-frame clones here, not all; method: immunoSEQ multiplex PCR. This sample has 2 million to 2.5 million clones, with around 93% found just once. Material: naive CD4+ T cells from PBMCs. The subset: CD45RA+ positively selected. These receptors came from a man aged 18-30 years in good health. Some clones in this sample may be carry-over from other donors' samples.

V usage is TRBV14 and J usage is TRBJ1-2; no clear D. Trimming took 0 bases from V and 6 from J, leaving 8 bases between them. Germline lookup yields CDR1 SGHDN and CDR2 FVKESK. The CDR3 contains 13 residues. This CDR3 reads CASSQDEKNGYTF. In DNA form, the CDR3 reads TGTGCCAGCAGCCAAGACGAAAAGAATGGCTACACCTTC.

J is TRBJ2-2 and V is TRBV19, with D hard to call. V lost 1 base and J lost 7, with 7 bases in between. The germline V gene has CDR1 LNHDA and CDR2 SQIVND (reference sequence). The CDR3 has 13 residues. CDR3: CASSIGRSGELFF. For the CDR3, the DNA is TGTGCCAGTAGTATAGGTCGGAGCGGGGAGCTGTTTTTT.

The chain uses TRBV2 and TRBJ1-1; 10 bases are a match to TRBD1. CDR3 length: 13 amino acids. Germline lookup yields CDR1 SNHLY and CDR2 FYNNEI. Trimming cost V 5 bases and J 9 bases; bases outside gene matches: 6. The CDR3 reads CASSLTGGIKAFF. The CDR3 bases are TGTGCCAGCAGTCTGACAGGGGGCATCAAAGCTTTCTTT. Full variable domain (missing parts from reference TRBV2 and TRBJ1-1): EPEVTQTPSHQVTQMGQEVILRCVPISNHLYFYWYRQILGQKVEFLVSFYNNEISEKSEIFDDQFSVERPDGSNFTLKIRSTKLEDSAMYFCASSLTGGIKAFFGQGTRLTVV.

This chain uses TRBV7-9 with TRBJ2-1; D is possibly TRBD1 or TRBD2 (6 bases each). V lost 1 base to trimming and J lost 5 bases, with 24 bases between them. CDR1 and CDR2 (germline): SEHNR, FQNEAQ (reference sequence). This CDR3 is built from 19 residues. In DNA, the CDR3 is TGTGCCAGCAGCTTAGGTTTAGCTTGGGGGGCGCCATCCCACAATGAGCAGTTCTTC. Encoded protein: CASSLGLAWGAPSHNEQFF.

This clone was detected a few times. The chain employs TRBV5-1 and TRBJ1-2; 11 bases agree with TRBD1. CDR1 is SGHRS and CDR2 is YFSETQ in the germline V gene. The CDR3 has 14 amino acids. The V and J ends lost 1 base and 13 bases, in that order; junction bases with no gene match: 9. The CDR3 sequence is CASSLSRGQGAGTF. Here the CDR3 DNA reads TGCGCCAGCAGCTTGAGCCGTGGACAGGGGGCTGGCACCTTC.